The 19 T cell receptor beta chains presented below share a single source sample, sequenced in a study of T cell clusters in autoimmune cytopenias. TRB was amplified by touch-down multiplex PCR, primer pools A and B combined. TCRdb re-called the multiplex PCR reads and gives one entry per CDR3 protein, without DNA. Its clone listing holds over 7,000 distinct CDR3 sequences. TRB was amplified from roughly 250 ng of peripheral blood genomic DNA per sample. Specimen: peripheral blood. All receptors come from a human donor with an autoimmune cytopenia or autoimmune hepatitis (not recorded which).

Judged by frequency, this clonotype is medium-sized. The chain links TRBV30 to TRBJ2-1; the D call from TCRdb, TRBD2, cannot be confirmed without DNA. Germline CDR1 reads GTSNPN; CDR2 reads SVGIG (reference sequence). The CDR3 sequence is 14 residues long. The CDR3 spells CAWSVGGGAHEQFF. The full variable domain, with the rest looked up from reference TRBV30 and TRBJ2-1, is SQTIHQWPATLVQPVGSPLSLECTVEGTSNPNLYWYRQAAGRGLQLLFYSVGIGQISSEVPQNLSASRPQDRQFILSSKKLLLSDSGFYLCAWSVGGGAHEQFFGPGTRLTVL.

This clonotype is called medium-sized based on its frequency. The gene calls are TRBV5-6 and TRBJ1-1; TCRdb indicates TRBD1, and absent DNA this call remains unverified. Germline V gene lookup returns CDR1 SGHDT and CDR2 YYEEEE. This CDR3 is built from 14 residues. This CDR3 reads CASSLGTRDTEAFF.

Measured by frequency, this clonotype is medium-sized (0.01 to 0.1%). V and J are TRBV19 and TRBJ1-5; TCRdb calls TRBD1, which cannot be checked without DNA. Per germline, CDR1 LNHDA and CDR2 SQIVND (reference sequence). The CDR3 runs 15 residues. CDR3 sequence reads: CASSTGQGPRQPQHF.

V usage is TRBV6-5 and J usage is TRBJ1-1; TCRdb designates TRBD1, a call that cannot be tested without DNA. CDR3 length equals 13 residues. CDR1 and CDR2 from the germline V gene are MNHEY and SVGAGI. This CDR3 reads CASSPQLDTEAFF.

The rearrangement uses TRBV5-1 and TRBJ2-1. In germline, CDR1 is SGHRS, CDR2 YFSETQ. The CDR3 contains 14 residues. Here the CDR3 reads CASSAGPAYNEQFF.

In terms of frequency, this clonotype is medium-sized. This chain joins TRBV6-5 and TRBJ1-2; TCRdb names TRBD1, which stays unverified in the absence of DNA. Per the germline V gene, CDR1 is MNHEY and CDR2 is SVGAGI. The CDR3 totals 15 residues. This chain's CDR3 is CASSWAGGEGAGYTF.

The chain joins TRBV19 to TRBJ2-4; the TCRdb D gene call, TRBD2, has no DNA to confirm it. CDR3 length: 16 residues. Germline CDR1 is LNHDA and CDR2 is SQIVND (reference sequence). This chain's CDR3 is CASTRTSGGVKNIQYF.

This clonotype is labeled medium-sized based on frequency. The chain employs TRBV29-1 and TRBJ2-7; the D call of TRBD1 rests on TCRdb alone, since no DNA is present to check it. Germline CDR1 and CDR2: SQVTM and ANQGSEA. CDR3 length: 11 residues. CDR3 protein: CSVWDGYEQYF.

The rearrangement uses TRBV6-2 or TRBV6-3 and TRBJ2-7; TCRdb's assignment of TRBD2 cannot be checked, as there is no DNA. Germline V gene lookup returns CDR1 MNHEY and CDR2 SVGEGT. The CDR3 extends over 16 amino acids. The CDR3 here is CASSYALAGGLYEQYF.

This clonotype is called medium-sized based on its frequency. This chain uses TRBV6-2 or TRBV6-3 with TRBJ1-2; TCRdb's D gene call, TRBD1, goes unchecked for lack of DNA. The CDR3 spans 12 residues. Germline CDR1 is MNHEY and CDR2 is SVGEGT. CDR3 protein: CASRTGEVVYTF.

The chain employs TRBV7-6 and TRBJ1-2. The CDR3 length is 14 residues. Germline V gene data show CDR1 as SGHVS and CDR2 as FNYEAQ. CDR3: CASSPYAGNGGYTF.

The rearrangement joins TRBV7-2 to TRBJ2-1. This CDR3 contains 13 residues. CDR1 and CDR2 from the germline V gene are SGHTA and FQGNSA. This chain's CDR3 is CASRLSLLGEQFF.

Considering frequency, this clonotype is medium-sized (0.01 to 0.1%). V gene TRBV27 combines with J gene TRBJ2-7. CDR1 and CDR2 from the germline V gene are MNHEY and SMNVEV (reference sequence). The CDR3 covers 14 residues. The CDR3 loop is CASSLTTGSYEQYF.

This chain links TRBV4-2 with TRBJ2-5. CDR1 LGHNA and CDR2 YNFKEQ come from the germline V gene. The CDR3 covers 14 residues. CDR3 protein: CASSQDWDMETQYF.

The gene calls are TRBV5-1 and TRBJ2-1; the TCRdb D gene call, TRBD1, has no DNA to confirm it. Germline assignment: CDR1 SGHRS and CDR2 YFSETQ. The CDR3 loop spans 13 amino acids. This chain's CDR3 is CASSLTGGDEQFF.

According to its frequency, this clonotype is medium-sized (0.01 to 0.1%). The V call is TRBV15, the J call TRBJ2-1; the D call from TCRdb, TRBD1, cannot be confirmed without DNA. CDR1 and CDR2 (germline): LNHNV, YYDKDF (reference sequence). This CDR3 spans 16 amino acids. This chain's CDR3 is CATSRELQGAYNEQFF.

The genes are TRBV7-2 and TRBJ2-3; there is no DNA to check the TCRdb D call of TRBD2. This CDR3 region has 13 residues. CDR1 and CDR2 (germline): SGHTA, FQGNSA. CDR3 sequence: CASSVEEGLTQYF.

This chain connects TRBV18 to TRBJ2-2; TCRdb's assignment of TRBD2 cannot be checked, as there is no DNA. CDR1 and CDR2 (germline): KGHSH, LQKENI. The CDR3 length is 16 residues. CDR3 residues: CASSPRGPPETGELFF.

The CDR3 here is CASSPPTSAGGNEQFF. The V and J genes are TRBV18 and TRBJ2-1; TCRdb outputs TRBD2, but without DNA this stays unchecked. Germline V gene sequence: CDR1 KGHSH, CDR2 LQKENI. The CDR3 covers 16 residues.